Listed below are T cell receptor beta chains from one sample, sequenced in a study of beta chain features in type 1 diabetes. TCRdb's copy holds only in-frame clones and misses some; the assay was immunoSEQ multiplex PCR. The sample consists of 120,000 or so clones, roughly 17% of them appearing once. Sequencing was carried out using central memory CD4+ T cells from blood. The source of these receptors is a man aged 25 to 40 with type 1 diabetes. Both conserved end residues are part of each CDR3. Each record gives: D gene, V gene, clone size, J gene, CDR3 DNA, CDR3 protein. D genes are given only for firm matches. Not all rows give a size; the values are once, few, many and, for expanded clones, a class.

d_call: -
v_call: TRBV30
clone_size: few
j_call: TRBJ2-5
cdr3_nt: TGTGCCTGGACAGGGGCTGAGACCCAGTACTTC
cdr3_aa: CAWTGAETQYF

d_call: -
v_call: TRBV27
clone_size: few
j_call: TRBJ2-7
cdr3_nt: TGTGCCAGCACCCCCCGAGGGACTGCGACCTACGAGCAGTACTTC
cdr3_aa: CASTPRGTATYEQYF

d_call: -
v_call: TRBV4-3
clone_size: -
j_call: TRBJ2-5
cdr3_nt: TGCGCCAGCAGCCAACAGATAGGGACGGACCAAGAGACCCAGTACTTC
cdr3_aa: CASSQQIGTDQETQYF

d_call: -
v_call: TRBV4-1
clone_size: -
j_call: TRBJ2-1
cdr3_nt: TGCGCCAGCAGCCAAACCTCCGGGACCTTTTACAATGAGCAGTTCTTC
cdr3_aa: CASSQTSGTFYNEQFF

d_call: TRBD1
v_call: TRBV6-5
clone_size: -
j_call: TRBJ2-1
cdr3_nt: TGTGCCAGCAGTTCACCGCTGGACAGGTACAATGAGCAGTTCTTC
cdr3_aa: CASSSPLDRYNEQFF

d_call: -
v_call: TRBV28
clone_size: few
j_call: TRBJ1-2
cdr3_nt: TGTGCCAGCACCGTAGGGGAGGATGGCTACACCTTC
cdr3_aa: CASTVGEDGYTF

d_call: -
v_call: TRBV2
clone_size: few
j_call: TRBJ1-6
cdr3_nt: TGTGCCAGCAGTGACGCATTGCTGAATTCACCCCTCCACTTT
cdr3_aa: CASSDALLNSPLHF

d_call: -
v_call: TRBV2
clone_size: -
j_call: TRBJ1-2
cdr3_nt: TGTGCCAGCAGTGTTAGCAGGGATAGAGGCTACACCTTC
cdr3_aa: CASSVSRDRGYTF

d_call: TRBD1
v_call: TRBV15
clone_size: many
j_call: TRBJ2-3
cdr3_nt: TGTGCCACCAGCAGAGGGTCGCGACAGGGTATTAGCACAGATACGCAGTATTTT
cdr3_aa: CATSRGSRQGISTDTQYF

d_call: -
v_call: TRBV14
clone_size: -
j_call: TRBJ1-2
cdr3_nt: TGTGCCAGCAGCCAACTGGGCGGAGTTGGAAACTATGGCTACACCTTC
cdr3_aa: CASSQLGGVGNYGYTF

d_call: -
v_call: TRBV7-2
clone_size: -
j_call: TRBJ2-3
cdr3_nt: TGTGCCAGCAGCTTAGTTTCGTCACAGCGCACAGATACGCAGTATTTT
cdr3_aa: CASSLVSSQRTDTQYF

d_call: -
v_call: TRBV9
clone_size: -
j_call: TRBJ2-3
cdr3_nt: TGTGCCAGCAGCGTCCAACTCGATCCCCGGAATCTAGATACGCAGTATTTT
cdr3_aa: CASSVQLDPRNLDTQYF

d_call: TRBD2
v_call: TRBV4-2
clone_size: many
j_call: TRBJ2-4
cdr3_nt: TGTGCCAGCAGCCAATCCCTAGGGACTAGCGGGGGAAATACCAAAAACATTCAGTACTTC
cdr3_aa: CASSQSLGTSGGNTKNIQYF

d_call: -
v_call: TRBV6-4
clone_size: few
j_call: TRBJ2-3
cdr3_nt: TGTGCCAGCAGTGACAATGACGATACGCAGTATTTT
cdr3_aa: CASSDNDDTQYF

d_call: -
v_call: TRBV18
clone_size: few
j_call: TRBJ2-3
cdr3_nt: TGTGCCAGCTCACCACCAAGGGTCAGCACAGATACGCAGTATTTT
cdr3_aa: CASSPPRVSTDTQYF

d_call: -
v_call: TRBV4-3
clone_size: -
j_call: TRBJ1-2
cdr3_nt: TGCGCCAGCAGCCAAGATCATTTTCTGGGAAATGGCTACACCTTC
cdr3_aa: CASSQDHFLGNGYTF

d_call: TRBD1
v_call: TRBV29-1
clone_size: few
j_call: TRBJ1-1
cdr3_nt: TGCAGCGTTGAAGGTAACAGGGGCGAGGCTTTCTTT
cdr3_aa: CSVEGNRGEAFF

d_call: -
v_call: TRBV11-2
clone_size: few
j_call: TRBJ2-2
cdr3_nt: TGTGCCAGCAGCCACCCTGTTAGATCCGGGGAGCTGTTTTTT
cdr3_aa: CASSHPVRSGELFF

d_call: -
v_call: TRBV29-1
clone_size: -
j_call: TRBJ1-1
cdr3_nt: TGCAGCGCCCACACCGGGAATGGGGGAGGGACTGAAGCTTTCTTT
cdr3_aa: CSAHTGNGGGTEAFF

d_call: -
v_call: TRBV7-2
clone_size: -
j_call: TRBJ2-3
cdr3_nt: TGTGCCAGCAGCCCGCAGGGGGGGAGCGCACTAGGAAGCACAGATACGCAGTATTTT
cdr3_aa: CASSPQGGSALGSTDTQYF

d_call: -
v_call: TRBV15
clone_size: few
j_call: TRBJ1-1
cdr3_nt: TGTGCCACCAGCAGCGGGCGGGCAGGGATGCACGCTGAAGCTTTCTTT
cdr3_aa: CATSSGRAGMHAEAFF

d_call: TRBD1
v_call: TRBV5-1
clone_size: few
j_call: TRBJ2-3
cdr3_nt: TGCGCCAGCAGCTTGGCCCGTGGGACAGGGGGACGCGATACGCAGTATTTT
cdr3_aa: CASSLARGTGGRDTQYF

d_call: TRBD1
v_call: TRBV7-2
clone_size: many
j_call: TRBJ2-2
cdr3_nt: TGTGCCAGCAGCTTCTCTGACAGGGGATGGACCGGGGAGCTGTTTTTT
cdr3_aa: CASSFSDRGWTGELFF

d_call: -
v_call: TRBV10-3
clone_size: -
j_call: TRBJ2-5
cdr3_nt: TGTGCCATCAGTGTCGGGGAGACCCAGTACTTC
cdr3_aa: CAISVGETQYF

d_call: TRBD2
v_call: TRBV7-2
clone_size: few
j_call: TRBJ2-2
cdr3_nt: TGTGCCAGCAGCTTAGCGGCGACTAGCGGGACCACCGGGGAGCTGTTTTTT
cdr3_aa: CASSLAATSGTTGELFF

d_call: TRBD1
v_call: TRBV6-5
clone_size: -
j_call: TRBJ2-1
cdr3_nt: TGTGCCAGCAGTCTTTCGGGACAGGTTTACAATGAGCAGTTCTTC
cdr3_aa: CASSLSGQVYNEQFF

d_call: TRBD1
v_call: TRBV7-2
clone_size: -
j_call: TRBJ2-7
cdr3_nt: TGTGCCAGCTCGGACAGGGTTTCCTACGAGCAGTACTTC
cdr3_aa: CASSDRVSYEQYF

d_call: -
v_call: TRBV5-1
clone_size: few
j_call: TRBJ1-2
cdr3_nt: TGCGCCAGCAGCCCATCCGGGGGCCCAGATCGTGGCTACACCTTC
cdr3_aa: CASSPSGGPDRGYTF

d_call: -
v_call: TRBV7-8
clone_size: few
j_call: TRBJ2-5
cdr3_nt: TGTGCCAGCAGGGTACAAGAGACCCAGTACTTC
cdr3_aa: CASRVQETQYF

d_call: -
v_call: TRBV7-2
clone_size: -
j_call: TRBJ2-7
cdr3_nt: TGTGCCAGCAGCTCCTCTCAAGGGGCCTACGAGCAGTACTTC
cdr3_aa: CASSSSQGAYEQYF

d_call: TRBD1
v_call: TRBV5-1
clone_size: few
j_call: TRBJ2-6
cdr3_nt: TGCGCCAGCAGCTTGTGGGGGACAGCATTCTCTGGGGCCAACGTCCTGACTTTC
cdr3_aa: CASSLWGTAFSGANVLTF

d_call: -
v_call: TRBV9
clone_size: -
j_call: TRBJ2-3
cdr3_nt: TGTGCCAGCAGCGTACGGCCACTAGTTGCAGATACGCAGTATTTT
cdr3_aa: CASSVRPLVADTQYF

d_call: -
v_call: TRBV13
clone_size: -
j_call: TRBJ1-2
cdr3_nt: TGTGCCAGCACCCTCCGCAGGGACTTATTCTATGGCTACACCTTC
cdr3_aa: CASTLRRDLFYGYTF

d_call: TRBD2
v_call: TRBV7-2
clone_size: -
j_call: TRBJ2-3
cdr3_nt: TGTGCCAGCAGCACGACTAGCGGGGGCCCAGATACGCAGTATTTT
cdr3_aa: CASSTTSGGPDTQYF

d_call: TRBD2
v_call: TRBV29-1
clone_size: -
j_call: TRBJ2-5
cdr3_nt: TGCAGCGTCAGAGCGGGACAAGAGACCCAGTACTTC
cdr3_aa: CSVRAGQETQYF

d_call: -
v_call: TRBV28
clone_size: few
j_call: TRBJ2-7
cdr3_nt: TGTGCCAGCAGCTCAGCAGCGACAGCTGAAACCTACGAGCAGTACTTC
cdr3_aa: CASSSAATAETYEQYF

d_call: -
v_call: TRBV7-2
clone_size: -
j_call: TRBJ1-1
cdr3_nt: TGTGCCAGCAGCTTAGTAGTTCCCCAAGCTTTCTTT
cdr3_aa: CASSLVVPQAFF

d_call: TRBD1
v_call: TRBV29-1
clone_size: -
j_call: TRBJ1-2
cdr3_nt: TGCAGCGTTGGTAGGGACAGCTATGGCTACACCTTC
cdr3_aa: CSVGRDSYGYTF

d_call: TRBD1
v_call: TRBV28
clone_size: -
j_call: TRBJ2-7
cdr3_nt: TGTGCCAGCAGTGGGACAGGTGTCTACGAGCAGTACTTC
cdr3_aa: CASSGTGVYEQYF

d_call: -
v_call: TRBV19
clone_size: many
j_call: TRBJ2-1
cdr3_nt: TGTGCCAGTAGTACAACCGCGGGACGGCGGATCTTC
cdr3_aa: CASSTTAGRRIF

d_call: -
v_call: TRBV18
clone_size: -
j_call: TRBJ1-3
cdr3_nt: TGTGCCAGCTCACCAATGAACAGGGGAAACACCATATATTTT
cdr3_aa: CASSPMNRGNTIYF

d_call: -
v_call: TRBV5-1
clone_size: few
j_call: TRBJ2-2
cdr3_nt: TGCGCCAGCAGCTTGGGCGGAATACCGAACACCGGGGAGCTGTTTTTT
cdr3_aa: CASSLGGIPNTGELFF

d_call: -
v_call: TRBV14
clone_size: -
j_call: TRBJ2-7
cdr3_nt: TGTGCCAGCAGCCAAGTGGGACTCTACGAGCAGTACTTC
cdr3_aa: CASSQVGLYEQYF

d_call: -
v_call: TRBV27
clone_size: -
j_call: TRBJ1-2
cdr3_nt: TGTGCCAGCAGTCCTCAGACCCTCGGGGGCCTTGGCTACACCTTC
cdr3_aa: CASSPQTLGGLGYTF

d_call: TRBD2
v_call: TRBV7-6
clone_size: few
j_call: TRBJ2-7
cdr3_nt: TGTGCCAGCCGTCCTAGCGGGGGGGCCCACGAGCAGTACTTC
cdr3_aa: CASRPSGGAHEQYF

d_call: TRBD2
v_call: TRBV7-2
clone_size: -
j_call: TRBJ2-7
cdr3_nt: TGTGCCAGCGGAAACCCGGGACTAGGAGGTTACGAGCAGTACTTC
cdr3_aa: CASGNPGLGGYEQYF

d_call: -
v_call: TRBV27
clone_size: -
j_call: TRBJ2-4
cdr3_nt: TGTGCCAGCAGGCCTGGGGGGGCCAAAAACATTCAGTACTTC
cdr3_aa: CASRPGGAKNIQYF

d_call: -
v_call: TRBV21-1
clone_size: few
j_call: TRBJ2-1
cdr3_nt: TGTGCCAGCAGCAAAAGGGCCTGGGATGAGCAGTTCTTC
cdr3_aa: CASSKRAWDEQFF

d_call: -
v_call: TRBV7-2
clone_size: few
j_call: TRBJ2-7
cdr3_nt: TGTGCCAGCAGCTTTGTGGACAGCTACGAGCAGTACTTC
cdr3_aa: CASSFVDSYEQYF

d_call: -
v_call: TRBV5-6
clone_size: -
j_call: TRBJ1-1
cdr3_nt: TGTGCCAGCAGCTTTGGACTAACGGGGAACACTGAAGCTTTCTTT
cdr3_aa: CASSFGLTGNTEAFF

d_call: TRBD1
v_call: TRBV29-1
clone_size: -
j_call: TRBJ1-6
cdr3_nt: TGCAGCGTCCAGACAGGGAGGAATTCACCCCTCCACTTT
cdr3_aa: CSVQTGRNSPLHF

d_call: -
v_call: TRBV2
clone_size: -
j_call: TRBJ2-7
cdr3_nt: TGTGCCAGCAGGAAAGGGGGCTACGAGCAGTACTTC
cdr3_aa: CASRKGGYEQYF

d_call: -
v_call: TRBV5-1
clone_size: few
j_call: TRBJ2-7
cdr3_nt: TGCGCCAGCAGCTCCCTCTACGAGCAGTACTTC
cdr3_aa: CASSSLYEQYF

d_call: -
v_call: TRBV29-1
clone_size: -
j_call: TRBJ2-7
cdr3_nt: TGCAGCGTCGAAATGGGGAGGGACAGCGGGTCCTACGAGCAGTACTTC
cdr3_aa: CSVEMGRDSGSYEQYF

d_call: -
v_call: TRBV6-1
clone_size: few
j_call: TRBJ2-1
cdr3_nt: TGTGCCACCCTGGGGAGCCTCGCATTCAATGAGCAGTTCTTC
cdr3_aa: CATLGSLAFNEQFF

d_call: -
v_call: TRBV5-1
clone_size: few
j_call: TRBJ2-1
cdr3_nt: TGCGCCAGCAGCTTGGGGGACAACTACAATGAGCAGTTCTTC
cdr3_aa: CASSLGDNYNEQFF

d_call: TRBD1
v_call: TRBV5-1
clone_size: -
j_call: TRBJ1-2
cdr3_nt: TGCGCCAGCAGCTCACAGGGGAATGGCTACACCTTC
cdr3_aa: CASSSQGNGYTF

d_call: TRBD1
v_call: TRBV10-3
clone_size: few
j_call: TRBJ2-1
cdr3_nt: TGTGCCATCACCGACGGGACAGTCTACAATGAGCAGTTCTTC
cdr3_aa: CAITDGTVYNEQFF

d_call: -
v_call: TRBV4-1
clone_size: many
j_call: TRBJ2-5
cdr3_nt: TGCGCCAGCAGCGACGCAAACCAAGAGACCCAGTACTTC
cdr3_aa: CASSDANQETQYF